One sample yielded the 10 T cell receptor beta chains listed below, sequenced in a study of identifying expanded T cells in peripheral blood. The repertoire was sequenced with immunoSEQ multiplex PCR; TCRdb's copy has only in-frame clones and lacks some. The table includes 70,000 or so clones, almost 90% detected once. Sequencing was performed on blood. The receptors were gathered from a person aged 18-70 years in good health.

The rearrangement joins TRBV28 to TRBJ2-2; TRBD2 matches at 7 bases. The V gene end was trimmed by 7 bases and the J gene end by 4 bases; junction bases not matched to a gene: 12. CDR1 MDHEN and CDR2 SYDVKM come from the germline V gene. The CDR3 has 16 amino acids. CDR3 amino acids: CASTETAGAGTGELFF. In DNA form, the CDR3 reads TGTGCCAGCACCGAAACCGCGGGAGCGGGCACCGGGGAGCTGTTTTTT.

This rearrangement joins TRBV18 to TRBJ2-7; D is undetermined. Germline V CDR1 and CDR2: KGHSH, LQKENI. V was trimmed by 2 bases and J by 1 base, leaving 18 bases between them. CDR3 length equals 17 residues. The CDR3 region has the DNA TGTGCCAGCTCACCATTCCATTTCCTTGTATCTTCCTACGAGCAGTACTTC. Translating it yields CASSPFHFLVSSYEQYF.

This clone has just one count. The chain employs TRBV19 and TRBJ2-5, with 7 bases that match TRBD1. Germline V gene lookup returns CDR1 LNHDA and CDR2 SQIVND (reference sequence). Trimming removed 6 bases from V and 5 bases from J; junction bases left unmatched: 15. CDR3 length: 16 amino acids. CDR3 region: CASRSGRGRDAETQYF. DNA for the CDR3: TGTGCCAGTAGGTCGGGCAGGGGGAGAGACGCGGAGACCCAGTACTTC.

As DNA, the CDR3 is TGTGCCAGCAGTTTACCCCCAACTTTGAACACTGAAGCTTTCTTT. Encoded protein: CASSLPPTLNTEAFF. This rearrangement joins TRBV28 to TRBJ1-1; D unresolved. Looked up from germline, CDR1 is MDHEN and CDR2 is SYDVKM. The CDR3 covers 15 residues. V lost 2 bases and J lost 0, with 10 bases in between.

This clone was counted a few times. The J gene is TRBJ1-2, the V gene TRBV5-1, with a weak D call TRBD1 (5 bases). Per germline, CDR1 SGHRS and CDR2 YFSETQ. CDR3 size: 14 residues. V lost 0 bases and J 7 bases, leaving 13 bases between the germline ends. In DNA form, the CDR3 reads TGCGCCAGCAGCTTGGTAATACAGGAACTTGGCTACACCTTC. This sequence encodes CASSLVIQELGYTF. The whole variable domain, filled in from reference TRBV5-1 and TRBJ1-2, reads KAGVTQTPRYLIKTRGQQVTLSCSPISGHRSVSWYQQTPGQGLQFLFEYFSETQRNKGNFPGRFSGRQFSNSRSEMNVSTLELGDSALYLCASSLVIQELGYTFGSGTRLTVV.

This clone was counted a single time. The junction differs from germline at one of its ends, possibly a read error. CDR3 nucleotides: TGTGCCAACTCAACAGGGTACGGGGCCAACGTCCTGACTTTC. Amino acids: CANSTGYGANVLTF. The chain has TRBV18 and TRBJ2-6, with D possibly being TRBD1 (6 bases). Germline loops: CDR1 KGHSH, CDR2 LQKENI. This CDR3 spans 14 amino acids.

The CDR3 sequence is CASIHGEGPTIQYF. In DNA, the CDR3 is TGTGCCAGCATCCATGGTGAGGGGCCGACCATTCAGTACTTC. This chain uses TRBV6-5 with TRBJ2-4; D tentatively fits TRBD1 or TRBD2 (5 bases each). Trimming cost V 7 bases and J 9 bases, with 19 bases left between them. CDR3 length: 14 amino acids. In germline, CDR1 is MNHEY, CDR2 SVGAGI.

DNA for the CDR3: TGTGCCAGCACCGAAACAGGGAATCAAGAGACCCAGTACTTC. This codes for CASTETGNQETQYF. This chain joins TRBV9 and TRBJ2-5, with a weak D call TRBD1 (6 bases). The CDR3 spans 14 residues. The germline V gene has CDR1 SGDLS and CDR2 YYNGEE. V lost 6 bases, J lost 2 bases, and 14 bases lay in between.

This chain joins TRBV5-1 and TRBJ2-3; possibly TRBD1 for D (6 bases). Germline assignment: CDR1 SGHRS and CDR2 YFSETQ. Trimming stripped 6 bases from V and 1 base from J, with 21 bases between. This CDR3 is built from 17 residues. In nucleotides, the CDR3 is TGCGCCAGCAAGCGCAGGGGTACACTTCAGGGCACAGATACGCAGTATTTT. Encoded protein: CASKRRGTLQGTDTQYF.

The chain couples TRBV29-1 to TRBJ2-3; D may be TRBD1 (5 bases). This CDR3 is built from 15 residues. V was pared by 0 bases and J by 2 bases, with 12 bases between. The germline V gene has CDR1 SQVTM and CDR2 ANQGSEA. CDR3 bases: TGCAGCGTTGAAGATGTACACAGGTCCACAGATACGCAGTATTTT. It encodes CSVEDVHRSTDTQYF.